This TCR beta chain was sequenced for a study of blood T cell repertoires in COVID-19. About the study: Italy, Spain and the United States were the sources of the convalescent and acute COVID-19 samples. Sources were T cells, B-cell-depleted T cells, or PBMCs; the material itself was cDNA or gDNA.

A few counts support this clone. In the original processing: Estimation of nucleated cell counts relied on the amplification of reference gene primers. The method was immunoSEQ multiplex PCR; TCRdb's version includes in-frame clones alone and lacks a portion of them. V and J calls and clone size follow that table, whereas D and trimming were derived from the DNA. Of roughly 150,000 clones in the sample, roughly four fifths were seen once. The CDR3 consists of 15 residues. CDR1 is KGHSH and CDR2 is LQKENI in the germline V gene. The V and J ends lost 1 base and 3 bases respectively, with 12 bases between them.

The specimen sequenced was peripheral blood. The rearrangement links TRBV18 to TRBJ1-2; D possibly corresponds to TRBD1 (6 bases). The receptor was isolated from a man between 65 and 80 years old with active or convalescent COVID-19. CDR3 sequence: CASSPQPDSDYGYTF. CDR3 DNA sequence: TGTGCCAGCTCACCACAGCCGGACAGCGACTATGGCTACACCTTC.